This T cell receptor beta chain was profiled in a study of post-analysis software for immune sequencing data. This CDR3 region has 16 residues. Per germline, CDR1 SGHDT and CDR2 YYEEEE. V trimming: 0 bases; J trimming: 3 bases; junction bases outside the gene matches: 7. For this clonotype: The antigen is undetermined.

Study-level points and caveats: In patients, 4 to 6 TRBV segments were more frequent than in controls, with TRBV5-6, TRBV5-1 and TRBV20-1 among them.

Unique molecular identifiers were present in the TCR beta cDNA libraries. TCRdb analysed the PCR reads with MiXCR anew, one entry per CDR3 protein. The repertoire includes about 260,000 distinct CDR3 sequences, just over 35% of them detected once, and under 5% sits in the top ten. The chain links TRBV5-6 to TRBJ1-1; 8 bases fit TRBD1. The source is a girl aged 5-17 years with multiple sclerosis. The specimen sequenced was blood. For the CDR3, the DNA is TGTGCCAGCAGCTTGGGATGGACAGGGCAGGACACTGAAGCTTTCTTT. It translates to CASSLGWTGQDTEAFF. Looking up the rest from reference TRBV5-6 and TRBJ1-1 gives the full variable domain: DAGVTQSPTHLIKTRGQQVTLRCSPKSGHDTVSWYQQALGQGPQFIFQYYEEEERQRGNFPDRFSGHQFPNYSSELNVNALLLGDSALYLCASSLGWTGQDTEAFFGQGTRLTVV.